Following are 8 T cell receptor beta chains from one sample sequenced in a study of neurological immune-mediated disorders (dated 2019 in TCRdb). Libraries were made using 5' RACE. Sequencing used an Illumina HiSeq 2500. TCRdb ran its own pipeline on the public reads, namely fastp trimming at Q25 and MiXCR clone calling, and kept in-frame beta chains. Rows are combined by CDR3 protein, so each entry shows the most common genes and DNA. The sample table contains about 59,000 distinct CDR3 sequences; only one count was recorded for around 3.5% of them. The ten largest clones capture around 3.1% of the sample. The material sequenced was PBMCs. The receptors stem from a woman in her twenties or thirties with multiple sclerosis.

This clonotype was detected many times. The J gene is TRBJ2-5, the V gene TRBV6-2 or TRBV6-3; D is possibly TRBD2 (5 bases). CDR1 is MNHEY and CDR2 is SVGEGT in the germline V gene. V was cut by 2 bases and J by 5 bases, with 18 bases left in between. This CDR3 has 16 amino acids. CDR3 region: CASSYGRSVGEETQYF. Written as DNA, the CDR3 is TGTGCCAGCAGTTACGGAAGATCCGTTGGGGAGGAGACCCAGTACTTC.

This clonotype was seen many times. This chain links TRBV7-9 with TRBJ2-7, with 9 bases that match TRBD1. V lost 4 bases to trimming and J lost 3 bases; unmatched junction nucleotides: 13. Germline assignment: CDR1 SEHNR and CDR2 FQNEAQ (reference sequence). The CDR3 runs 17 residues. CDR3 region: CASSSQPSGTGIYEQYF. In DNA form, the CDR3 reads TGTGCCAGCAGCTCACAACCTTCCGGGACAGGGATCTACGAGCAGTACTTC.

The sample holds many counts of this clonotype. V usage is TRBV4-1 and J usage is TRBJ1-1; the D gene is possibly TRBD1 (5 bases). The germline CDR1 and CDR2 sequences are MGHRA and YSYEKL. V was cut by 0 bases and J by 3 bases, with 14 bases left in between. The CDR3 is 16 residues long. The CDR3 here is CASSQDFAGFDTEAFF. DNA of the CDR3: TGCGCCAGCAGCCAAGATTTCGCAGGGTTCGACACTGAAGCTTTCTTT.

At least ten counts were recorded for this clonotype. The CDR3 DNA is TGTGCCAGCAGCTTCGGGGTAAATCAGCCCCAGCATTTT. It translates to CASSFGVNQPQHF. The rearrangement uses TRBV7-2 and TRBJ1-5, with D unresolved. The ends were cut back, 3 bases at V and 4 bases at J, with 7 bases in the middle. In germline, CDR1 is SGHTA, CDR2 FQGNSA. This CDR3 contains 13 residues.

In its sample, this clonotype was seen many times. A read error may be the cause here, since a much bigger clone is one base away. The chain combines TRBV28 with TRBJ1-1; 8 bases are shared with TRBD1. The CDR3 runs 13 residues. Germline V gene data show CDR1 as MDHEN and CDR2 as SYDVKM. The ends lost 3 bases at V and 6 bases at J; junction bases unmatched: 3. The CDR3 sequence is CASSFTTGAEAFF. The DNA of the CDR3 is TGTGCCAGCAGTTTCACGACAGGGGCTGAAGCTTTCTTT.

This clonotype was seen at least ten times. The CDR3 protein is CASSLGRQGASRLEIYF. As DNA, the CDR3 is TGCGCCAGCAGCTTGGGTCGGCAGGGGGCGAGCCGCCTAGAGATATATTTT. The chain carries TRBV5-1 and TRBJ1-3; 8 bases are shared with TRBD1. There are 17 residues in the CDR3. V dropped 0 bases and J dropped 13; count of bases not matched to a gene: 18. The V gene's germline CDR1 is SGHRS and CDR2 YFSETQ. Full variable domain (rest looked up from reference TRBV5-1 and TRBJ1-3): KAGVTQTPRYLIKTRGQQVTLSCSPISGHRSVSWYQQTPGQGLQFLFEYFSETQRNKGNFPGRFSGRQFSNSRSEMNVSTLELGDSALYLCASSLGRQGASRLEIYFGEGSWLTVV.

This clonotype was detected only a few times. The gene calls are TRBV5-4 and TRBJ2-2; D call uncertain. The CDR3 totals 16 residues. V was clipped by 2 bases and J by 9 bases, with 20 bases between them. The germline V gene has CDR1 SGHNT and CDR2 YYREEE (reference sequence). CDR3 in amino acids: CASSLFQNLGSRELFF. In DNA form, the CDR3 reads TGTGCCAGCAGCTTATTTCAGAATTTGGGGTCCCGGGAGCTGTTTTTT.

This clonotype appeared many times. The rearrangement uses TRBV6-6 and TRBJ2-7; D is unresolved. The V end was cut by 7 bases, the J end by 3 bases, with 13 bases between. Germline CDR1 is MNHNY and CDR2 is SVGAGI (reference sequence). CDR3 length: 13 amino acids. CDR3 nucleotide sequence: TGTGCCAGCATTAATAGGTTGGACTACGAGCAGTACTTC. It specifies CASINRLDYEQYF.